Detailed here is one T cell receptor beta chain. The CDR3 totals 13 residues. Germline CDR1 KGHSH, CDR2 LQKENI. V was shortened by 8 bases and J by 1 base, with 12 bases between the two germline ends. These data originate in a study of blood T cell repertoires in COVID-19. At the level of the study: Collection of acute and convalescent COVID-19 samples took place in the United States, Italy and Spain. T cells, B-cell-depleted T cells, or PBMCs provided the cDNA or gDNA that served as material.

Source study methods: By means of reference gene primer amplification, nucleated cell counts were estimated. The repertoire was sequenced with immunoSEQ multiplex PCR; TCRdb's copy has only in-frame clones and lacks some. From that table come the V and J calls and clone size; the DNA was used to work out D and trimming. The sample consists of roughly 260,000 clones, about 85% of them appearing once. The chain has TRBV18 and TRBJ2-7; D unresolved. The receptor comes from a woman aged 45-59 years who had recovered from COVID-19. Sequenced material: peripheral blood. The CDR3, as DNA: TGTGCCAGCAGTCTAACAGATTCCTACGAGCAGTACTTC. Residues: CASSLTDSYEQYF.